One sample yielded the 16 T cell receptor beta chains listed below, sequenced in a study of response to subunit inactivated influenza vaccine. TCRdb re-derived calls from the RT-PCR reads in MiXCR, one entry per CDR3 protein. The table includes hundreds of thousands of distinct CDR3 sequences, less than 15% detected once. The sample was PBMCs from blood, taken about 14 days before vaccination. These receptors were obtained from a man aged 50-60 years who received an inactivated influenza vaccine.

The chain combines TRBV7-8 with TRBJ2-5; 14 nucleotides line up with TRBD2. Germline V gene sequence: CDR1 SGHVS, CDR2 FQNEAQ. The CDR3 runs 19 residues. V gave up 5 bases and J gave up 1 base; unmatched junction bases: 12. CDR3 region: CASSPLGTSGSGGQETQYF. The DNA of the CDR3 is TGTGCCAGCAGCCCTCTCGGGACTAGCGGGAGTGGGGGCCAAGAGACCCAGTACTTC. The full variable domain, completed using reference TRBV7-8 and TRBJ2-5, is GAGVSQSPRYKVAKRGQDVALRCDPISGHVSLFWYQQALGQGPEFLTYFQNEAQLDKSGLPSDRFFAERPEGSVSTLKIQRTQQEDSAVYLCASSPLGTSGSGGQETQYFGPGTRLLVL.

This clonotype was seen at least ten times. The chain uses TRBV12-3 or TRBV12-4 and TRBJ1-5, with 9 bases lining up with TRBD1. With 4 bases clipped from V and 7 bases from J, the junction kept 5 bases outside the gene matches. CDR3 length equals 14 residues. The CDR3 bases are TGTGCCAGCAGTTCAACAGGGGGCTGGCAGCCCCAGCATTTT. Amino acid sequence: CASSSTGGWQPQHF.

This clonotype was detected only a few times. This chain links TRBV18 with TRBJ2-1; D perhaps matches TRBD2 (6 bases). The V end was cut by 0 bases, the J end by 9 bases, with 15 bases between. The CDR3 covers 15 residues. Germline loops: CDR1 KGHSH, CDR2 LQKENI. CDR3 bases: TGTGCCAGCTCACCACCGGGACTCCCGAAGGGTGAGCAGTTCTTC. Its translation: CASSPPGLPKGEQFF. Filled out from reference TRBV18 and TRBJ2-1, the complete variable domain reads NAGVMQNPRHLVRRRGQEARLRCSPMKGHSHVYWYRQLPEEGLKFMVYLQKENIIDESGMPKERFSAEFPKEGPSILRIQQVVRGDSAAYFCASSPPGLPKGEQFFGPGTRLTVL.

The chain links TRBV20-1 to TRBJ2-7; 7 nucleotides match TRBD1. CDR1 and CDR2 (germline): DFQATT, SNEGSKA (reference sequence). The V gene end was trimmed by 6 bases and the J gene end by 6 bases; junction bases not matched to a gene: 11. The CDR3 covers 13 residues. The CDR3 DNA follows: TGCAGTGCCGCCGGTGAGGGGGCGGGCGAGCAGTACTTC. It yields the protein CSAAGEGAGEQYF.

This clonotype was seen a few times. V usage is TRBV20-1 and J usage is TRBJ2-3; 8 positions match TRBD2. The CDR3 runs 16 residues. CDR1 DFQATT and CDR2 SNEGSKA come from the germline V gene (reference sequence). The trim removed 3 bases at V and 7 bases at J, leaving 15 bases unmatched. As DNA, the CDR3 is TGCAGTGCTAGGGAAGAAGTAGCGGGACGAGCCTATACGCAGTATTTT. It yields the protein CSAREEVAGRAYTQYF.

This clonotype was detected only a few times. Written as DNA, the CDR3 is TGTGCCAGCAGCTTAGTGGCGGGTGGGCGGCCTGAAGCTTTCTTT. Amino acid sequence: CASSLVAGGRPEAFF. V gene TRBV7-9 combines with J gene TRBJ1-1; no clear D gene. This CDR3 has 15 amino acids. V was clipped by 1 base and J by 6 bases, with 15 bases between them. Per germline, CDR1 SEHNR and CDR2 FQNEAQ (reference sequence).

For this clonotype: One end of the junction fails to match germline, which may point to a read error. The chain carries TRBV11-1 and TRBJ2-1; 10 bases match TRBD2. The CDR3 runs to 18 residues. Germline assignment: CDR1 SGHAT and CDR2 FQDESV (reference sequence). CDR3 coding DNA: TGTGCCAGCAGCTTAATTAGCGGGGGGATCACGTCCTACAATGAGCAGTCCTTC. Encoded protein: CASSLISGGITSYNEQSF.

This clonotype came up many times. The chain couples TRBV7-9 to TRBJ2-7; a weak D match, TRBD1 (5 bases). In germline, CDR1 is SEHNR, CDR2 FQNEAQ (reference sequence). The CDR3 is 15 residues long. V lost 3 bases, J lost 3 bases, and 15 bases lay in between. This CDR3 is CASSLAWGRDYEQYF. CDR3 coding DNA: TGTGCCAGCAGCTTGGCATGGGGCAGGGACTACGAGCAGTACTTC.

About this clonotype: It may be a read error: a sequence one base away is much more abundant. The V call is TRBV12-3 or TRBV12-4, the J call TRBJ2-1; tentative D call: TRBD2 (5 bases). V gave up 5 bases and J gave up 3 bases, with 14 bases separating them. This CDR3 contains 15 residues. The CDR3: CASSEGLTYYNEQFF. CDR3 DNA sequence: TGTGCCAGCAGTGAAGGACTCACTTACTACAATGAGCAGTTCTTC.

This clonotype was recorded a few times. The CDR3 spells CASRTGGFNEQFF. In DNA form, the CDR3 reads TGTGCCAGCAGGACAGGGGGCTTCAATGAGCAGTTCTTC. This chain connects TRBV12-3 or TRBV12-4 to TRBJ2-1, with TRBD1 matching over 10 bases. The V segment lost 6 bases and the J segment 6 bases; nucleotides outside the gene matches: 2. The CDR3 loop spans 13 amino acids.

This clonotype came up a few times. The chain uses TRBV20-1 and TRBJ2-7, with 11 bases aligning to TRBD1. Trimming removed 2 bases from V and 0 bases from J; junction bases left unmatched: 3. This CDR3 is built from 15 residues. CDR1 and CDR2 (germline): DFQATT, SNEGSKA (reference sequence). Here the CDR3 reads CSARPGTGGSYEQYF. CDR3 DNA: TGCAGTGCTAGACCCGGGACAGGGGGCTCCTACGAGCAGTACTTC.

As DNA, the CDR3 is TGCAGTGCTAGAGCTTGGGGGACTAGCGGGAGGAATGAGCAGTTCTTC. It translates to CSARAWGTSGRNEQFF. The chain couples TRBV20-1 to TRBJ2-1; 15 nucleotides line up with TRBD2. This CDR3 has 16 amino acids. V was clipped by 1 base and J by 7 bases; unmatched bases: 5. The germline V gene encodes CDR1 DFQATT and CDR2 SNEGSKA (reference sequence).

This clonotype was found many times. The chain couples TRBV12-3 or TRBV12-4 to TRBJ1-5, with a tentative D call TRBD1 (5 bases). Trimming stripped 6 bases from V and 2 bases from J, with 17 bases between. The CDR3 consists of 16 residues. The CDR3 protein is CASSPSGREGNQPQHF. The DNA of the CDR3 is TGTGCCAGCAGCCCGTCTGGCAGGGAAGGCAATCAGCCCCAGCATTTT.

This clonotype has just a few counts. CDR3 sequence (DNA): TGCAGTGCTAGAGATTTACAGGGGGCTGGGACAGATACGCAGTATTTT. Amino acid sequence: CSARDLQGAGTDTQYF. V and J are TRBV20-1 and TRBJ2-3, with 9 bases that match TRBD1. The CDR3 runs to 16 residues. The J segment lost 3 bases and the V segment lost 0 bases, leaving 7 bases of the junction unmatched. From germline, CDR1 is DFQATT and CDR2 SNEGSKA (reference sequence).

The V and J genes are TRBV5-5 and TRBJ2-5, with 11 bases that match TRBD2. This CDR3 is built from 16 residues. The V gene's germline CDR1 is SGHKS and CDR2 YYEKEE (reference sequence). With V trimmed by 1 base and J by 3 bases, 5 bases remained unmatched. CDR3 nucleotides: TGTGCCAGCAGCTTGTCCCTAGCGGGAGGAGAAGAGACCCAGTACTTC. Residues: CASSLSLAGGEETQYF.

The gene calls are TRBV4-3 and TRBJ1-5; TRBD1 matches 7 bases. V lost 4 bases to trimming and J lost 5 bases; unmatched junction nucleotides: 14. Germline lookup yields CDR1 LGHNA and CDR2 YSLEER. The CDR3 contains 17 residues. CDR3: CASSPSKGRGVDQPQHF. The CDR3 DNA reads TGCGCCAGCAGCCCTTCGAAGGGCAGGGGGGTGGATCAGCCCCAGCATTTT.